This T cell receptor (beta chain) is drawn from a study of blood T cells in healthy people across ages. Findings and caveats of the study: TCR beta diversity per million T cells fell roughly linearly with age.

The second PCR ran about 6 to 12 cycles with a sample-barcoded 5' primer and J-beta primers. Each CDR3 protein gets one entry after TCRdb re-called the 5' RACE reads with MiXCR. The sample records about 540,000 distinct CDR3 sequences, about 24% being singletons. As for this clonotype: Its antigen is as yet unknown.

The germline V gene encodes CDR1 SGHTA and CDR2 FQGNSA. V was trimmed by 1 base and J by 6 bases, leaving 15 bases between them. The CDR3 length is 15 residues. The sample was also linked to a second study, of T cells of mothers and their children. That paper states: Maternal samples each gave over 9.5 million TCR beta CDR3 reads, and child samples roughly 3.3 million each. With unrelated pairs as the comparison, related mother-child pairs had a slightly higher overlap that was not significant.

The receptor was isolated from a boy between 5 and 17 years old in good health. The J gene is TRBJ1-2, the V gene TRBV7-2; D is undetermined. Material: blood. CDR3 residues: CASSLGGPSINGYTF. The CDR3 nucleotides read TGTGCCAGCAGCTTAGGAGGGCCAAGCATAAATGGCTACACCTTC.